This entry lists 30 T cell receptor beta chains sequenced from one sample in a study of tumor-infiltrating lymphocytes in primary liver carcinoma. RNA was extracted from whole blood without cell sorting, alongside germline DNA. A primer matching the constant region was used to make TCR beta cDNA from around 550 ng of total RNA. Library construction for TCR beta comprised three nested multiplex PCR rounds performed with slightly modified ARM-PCR. TRBV1-TRBV30 forward primers paired with a C-beta reverse primer were used in the first two PCR rounds, which ran roughly 10 cycles each. TCRdb fed the multiplex PCR reads into MiXCR, producing one record per CDR3 protein. The table shows about 180,000 distinct CDR3 sequences, with over 50% occurring only once. Sequencing was done on a sample of peripheral blood. These receptors were taken from a man aged 40-55 years with primary liver carcinoma and hepatitis B virus infection.

Notes on this clonotype: Given a much more abundant clone one base away, this may be a read error. This sequence joins TRBV4-2 and TRBJ2-6, with 9 bases fitting TRBD2. The V gene's germline CDR1 is LGHNA and CDR2 YNFKEQ. CDR3 length: 18 residues. CDR3 sequence reads: CASCQDLAGPSGANVLTF. Written as DNA, the CDR3 is TGTGCCAGCTGCCAAGATCTAGCGGGACCTTCTGGGGCCAACGTCCTGACTTTC.

The count of this clonotype is one. This could be a read error, since a much larger clone is one nucleotide away. J is TRBJ2-7 and V is TRBV6-5; a possible D gene is TRBD2 (5 bases). Looked up from germline, CDR1 is MNHEY and CDR2 is SVGAGI. V was cut by 2 bases and J by 3 bases, with 17 bases left in between. This CDR3 spans 16 amino acids. The chain's CDR3 is CASSYGRASWSYEQYF. CDR3 in DNA: TGTGCCAGCAGTTACGGACGCGCTAGCTGGAGCTACGAGCAGTACTTC.

This clonotype was observed many times. The chain uses TRBV29-1 and TRBJ2-7; 11 bases line up with TRBD2. This CDR3 has 15 amino acids. J gave up 2 bases and V 1 base, and 4 bases lay outside the gene matches. Germline V gene lookup returns CDR1 SQVTM and CDR2 ANQGSEA. The CDR3 is CSVEGLAGGPYEQYF. DNA of the CDR3: TGCAGCGTTGAAGGGCTAGCGGGAGGACCCTACGAGCAGTACTTC.

V gene TRBV11-2 combines with J gene TRBJ2-5; D not certain. V was shortened by 5 bases and J by 4 bases, with 17 bases between the two germline ends. From germline, CDR1 is SGHAT and CDR2 FQNNGV. This CDR3 is 15 amino acids long. As DNA, the CDR3 is TGTGCCAGCAGCCATTGCAGTTCAGTCACAGAGACCCAGTACTTC. Translating it yields CASSHCSSVTETQYF.

This clonotype was seen just once. One junction end does not reproduce the germline sequence, and a read error may be involved. The rearrangement joins TRBV10-3 to TRBJ1-5; no definite D call. CDR1 is ENHRY and CDR2 is SYGVKD in the germline V gene. CDR3 length: 15 residues. The CDR3 nucleotides read TGTGCCATCAAGATGGACGGCGATAGCAATCAGTCCCAGCATTTT. Encoded protein: CAIKMDGDSNQSQHF.

As regards this clonotype: A junction boundary mismatches the germline segment, possibly from a read error. V and J are TRBV6-5 and TRBJ1-2; D is ambiguous. Germline loops: CDR1 MNHEY, CDR2 SVGAGI. The CDR3 is 14 amino acids. The CDR3 loop is CTSSLDFVNYGYTF. The CDR3 DNA sequence: TGTACCAGCAGCTTAGACTTCGTGAACTATGGCTACACCTTC.

This clonotype was picked up one time. Germline is not matched at one junction end, which may reflect a read error. The V and J genes are TRBV10-3 and TRBJ2-7, with D uncertain. The CDR3 has 13 residues. Germline V gene data show CDR1 as ENHRY and CDR2 as SYGVKD. CDR3 in amino acids: CTISESQEHEQYF. DNA of the CDR3: TGTACCATCAGTGAATCACAAGAGCACGAGCAGTACTTC.

Remarks on this clonotype: Because the CDR3 is missing its conserved closing phenylalanine or tryptophan, this is likely a read error. The chain recombines TRBV7-3 with TRBJ2-1; tentatively, D is TRBD1 (6 bases). This CDR3 is built from 15 residues. From germline, CDR1 is SGHTA and CDR2 FQGTGA. V dropped 5 bases and J dropped 7 bases, with 18 bases sitting between them. The CDR3 reads CASSPRVGQGNEQFS. CDR3 DNA sequence: TGTGCCAGCAGCCCCCGGGTGGGCCAGGGGAATGAGCAGTTCTCC.

A remark on this clonotype: The junction departs from germline at one end; a sequencing error may be responsible. The chain carries TRBV11-1 and TRBJ2-1; perhaps TRBD2 as D (5 bases). The CDR3 is made up of 17 amino acids. Germline V gives CDR1 SGHAT, CDR2 FQDESV (reference sequence). The CDR3 sequence: CASSQALGVHARNEQVF. The CDR3 nucleotides read TGTGCCAGCAGTCAGGCCCTCGGGGTCCACGCAAGAAATGAGCAGGTTTTC.

This clonotype appeared many times. V gene TRBV29-1 combines with J gene TRBJ2-5; the match to TRBD1 covers 7 bases. With V trimmed by 3 bases and J by 2 bases, 3 bases remained unmatched. CDR3 length: 13 residues. Germline values: CDR1 SQVTM, CDR2 ANQGSEA. The CDR3 DNA reads as TGCAGCGTTGACGAGGGACAGCAAGAGACCCAGTACTTC. It translates to CSVDEGQQETQYF.

The chain is built from TRBV6-5 and TRBJ2-1; the D gene is possibly TRBD2 (5 bases). Germline V gives CDR1 MNHEY, CDR2 SVGAGI. The V gene lost 5 bases and the J gene lost 2 bases, with 10 bases spanning the gap. The CDR3 length is 14 residues. The CDR3 bases are TGTGCCAGCAGTCCGGCCGGGACCTACAATGAGCAGTTCTTC. Translation: CASSPAGTYNEQFF.

The chain carries TRBV6-5 and TRBJ2-6, with D tentatively TRBD2 (6 bases). CDR3 length: 14 amino acids. V lost 8 bases and J lost 0, with 8 bases in between. Per the germline V gene, CDR1 is MNHEY and CDR2 is SVGAGI. CDR3 protein: CASAGSSGANVLTF. CDR3 coding DNA: TGTGCCAGCGCGGGGTCCTCTGGGGCCAACGTCCTGACTTTC.

The rearrangement uses TRBV28 and TRBJ2-7; D is ambiguous. Germline lookup yields CDR1 MDHEN and CDR2 SYDVKM. This CDR3 has 14 amino acids. Between the trimmed V and J ends, which lost 5 bases and 4 bases, there was a span of 15 bases. The chain's CDR3 is CASSERVSRYEQYF. The CDR3 DNA is TGTGCCAGCAGTGAAAGGGTTTCTAGGTACGAGCAGTACTTC.

Details on this clonotype: At one end the junction does not follow the germline gene, possibly because of a read error. This chain joins TRBV14 and TRBJ1-4; D ambiguous. The germline V gene has CDR1 SGHDN and CDR2 FVKESK. The CDR3 totals 15 residues. The chain's CDR3 is CANSQGGFAGEKLFF. The CDR3 nucleotides read TGTGCCAACAGCCAAGGAGGATTTGCTGGTGAAAAACTGTTTTTT.

In regard to this clonotype: A much more abundant neighbour one base away suggests this may be a read error. The chain joins TRBV5-5 to TRBJ2-1; TRBD1 matches at 7 bases. The CDR3 length is 13 residues. Germline lookup yields CDR1 SGHKS and CDR2 YYEKEE (reference sequence). With V trimmed by 3 bases and J by 9 bases, 6 bases remained unmatched. The CDR3 spells CASSSGKGAEQFF. The DNA for the CDR3 is TGTGCCAGCAGCTCTGGAAAGGGGGCTGAGCAGTTCTTC.

CDR3 DNA sequence: TGTGCCACCGGCGACGGAGCGGGAGTAATGGATGAGCAGTTCTTC. It is translated as CATGDGAGVMDEQFF. This sequence joins TRBV24-1 and TRBJ2-1; 8 bases match TRBD2. Germline V gives CDR1 KGHDR, CDR2 SFDVKD. Trimming removed 9 bases from V and 8 bases from J; junction bases left unmatched: 14. There are 15 residues in the CDR3.

The chain combines TRBV18 with TRBJ2-5; maybe TRBD1 (6 bases). The CDR3 length is 13 residues. V was clipped by 3 bases and J by 4 bases, with 9 bases between them. Germline V lookup: CDR1 KGHSH, CDR2 LQKENI. Here the CDR3 reads CASSPDSSETQYF. DNA of the CDR3: TGTGCCAGCTCACCGGACAGCTCAGAGACCCAGTACTTC. The whole variable domain, filled in from reference TRBV18 and TRBJ2-5, reads NAGVMQNPRHLVRRRGQEARLRCSPMKGHSHVYWYRQLPEEGLKFMVYLQKENIIDESGMPKERFSAEFPKEGPSILRIQQVVRGDSAAYFCASSPDSSETQYFGPGTRLLVL.

The V gene is TRBV6-5, the J gene TRBJ2-7; tentatively, D is TRBD2 (6 bases). Trimming stripped 0 bases from V and 5 bases from J, with 14 bases between. From germline, CDR1 is MNHEY and CDR2 SVGAGI. The CDR3 length is 15 residues. CDR3 region: CASSYSATGVDEQYF. The CDR3 bases are TGTGCCAGCAGTTACTCGGCAACGGGAGTCGACGAGCAGTACTTC.

Notes on this clonotype: This may be a read error, as it is one base from a much larger clone. The chain carries TRBV11-2 and TRBJ2-1, with TRBD1 identical over 8 bases. V lost 5 bases and J lost 4; bases outside the gene matches: 22. The germline gives CDR1 SGHAT, CDR2 FQNNGV. This CDR3 spans 20 amino acids. The CDR3 is CASSHTLARDRLSIYNEQFF. The CDR3 nucleotides read TGTGCCAGCAGCCACACACTCGCCCGGGACAGGCTATCGATTTACAATGAGCAGTTCTTC. Based on the CDR3 plus reference TRBV11-2 and TRBJ2-1, the full variable domain is EAGVAQSPRYKIIEKRQSVAFWCNPISGHATLYWYQQILGQGPKLLIQFQNNGVVDDSQLPKDRFSAERLKGVDSTLKIQPAKLEDSAVYLCASSHTLARDRLSIYNEQFFGPGTRLTVL.

J is TRBJ1-1 and V is TRBV7-8; TRBD1 matches 7 bases. This CDR3 has 17 residues. V gave up 4 bases and J gave up 3 bases; unmatched junction bases: 14. The V gene's germline CDR1 is SGHVS and CDR2 FQNEAQ. The chain's CDR3 is CASSSSTLGGEDTEAFF. CDR3 DNA sequence: TGTGCCAGCAGCTCCAGCACTCTAGGGGGCGAGGACACTGAAGCTTTCTTT.

This clonotype was counted many times. This chain connects TRBV11-1 to TRBJ1-5; no clear D gene. With 4 bases removed from V and 5 bases from J, the gap between germline ends came to 9 bases. Per germline, CDR1 SGHAT and CDR2 FQDESV (reference sequence). This CDR3 has 13 residues. The CDR3 DNA reads TGTGCCAGCAGCTCCGGGCCAGATCAGCCCCAGCATTTT. This encodes CASSSGPDQPQHF.

This rearrangement joins TRBV6-5 to TRBJ2-7; TRBD2 matches 7 bases. Germline lookup yields CDR1 MNHEY and CDR2 SVGAGI. The V gene end was trimmed by 2 bases and the J gene end by 7 bases; junction bases not matched to a gene: 8. The CDR3 extends over 14 amino acids. In DNA form, the CDR3 reads TGTGCCAGCAGTTACGGCCTAGCGGTGGGGGAGCAGTACTTC. It codes for CASSYGLAVGEQYF.

Of note for this clonotype: This may be a read error, as it is one base from a much larger clone. The chain recombines TRBV11-2 with TRBJ2-1; TRBD2 matches 8 bases. CDR3 length: 18 amino acids. Germline V lookup: CDR1 SGHAT, CDR2 FQNNGV. As DNA, the CDR3 is TGTGCCGGCAGCCACCCCCTTACCGGGACTAGTCCCTACAATGAGCAGTTCTTC. This encodes CAGSHPLTGTSPYNEQFF.

The chain has TRBV4-1 and TRBJ2-5, with D tentatively TRBD2 (6 bases). CDR1 is MGHRA, CDR2 YSYEKL, per germline. V dropped 10 bases and J dropped 1 base, with 19 bases sitting between them. The CDR3 is 15 residues long. The CDR3 DNA reads as TGCGCCACCAGAGAGATAGCGGATGCCCAAGAGACCCAGTACTTC. Translated, it gives CATREIADAQETQYF.

This clonotype was observed many times. The rearrangement uses TRBV11-2 and TRBJ2-3; no clear D gene. Germline CDR1 is SGHAT and CDR2 is FQNNGV. CDR3 length equals 12 residues. Trimming took off 2 bases at V and 4 bases at J, with 4 bases between the two ends. The DNA for the CDR3 is TGTGCCAGCAGCTTATCGTCAGATACGCAGTATTTT. The encoded protein is CASSLSSDTQYF.

On this clonotype: An end of the junction differs from the germline gene, which may be a read error. The V gene is TRBV6-2 or TRBV6-3, the J gene TRBJ2-7; 9 bases line up with TRBD1. This CDR3 is built from 13 residues. Germline V gene lookup returns CDR1 MNHEY and CDR2 SVGEGT. The CDR3 nucleotides are TGTGCCAGCCAAGGACAGGGGCCCTACGATCAGTACTTC. The encoded protein is CASQGQGPYDQYF.

Of note for this clonotype: This may be a read error, as it is one base from a much larger clone. This sequence joins TRBV29-1 and TRBJ1-1; TRBD1 might be the D (5 bases). Germline CDR1 reads SQVTM; CDR2 reads ANQGSEA. The ends were cut back, 4 bases at V and 5 bases at J, with 20 bases in the middle. The CDR3 consists of 15 residues. The CDR3 DNA is TGCAGCGTTGTTGCGGGGACCGGGCGGGCGACTGAAGCTTTCTTT. Translation gives CSVVAGTGRATEAFF.

Regarding this clonotype: Lacking the conserved final phenylalanine or tryptophan, this CDR3 likely reflects a read error. The V call is TRBV6-5, the J call TRBJ2-1, with 11 nucleotides matching TRBD2. CDR3 length: 15 amino acids. Germline V gives CDR1 MNHEY, CDR2 SVGAGI. V trimming: 4 bases; J trimming: 10 bases; junction bases outside the gene matches: 9. The CDR3 region has the DNA TGTGCCAGCAGTTCGCCCGGGACTAGCGGAATAGAGCAGTTCTTA. This sequence encodes CASSSPGTSGIEQFL.

For this clonotype: The missing conserved phenylalanine or tryptophan at the end of this CDR3 makes a read error likely. The chain couples TRBV11-2 to TRBJ1-1; D unresolved. The CDR3 runs to 13 residues. V was cut by 5 bases and J by 2 bases, with 9 bases left in between. The germline CDR1 and CDR2 sequences are SGHAT and FQNNGV. The CDR3 DNA reads as TGTGCCAGCAGCGTCAACCCAAACACTGAAGCTTTCCTT. Its protein is CASSVNPNTEAFL.

As concerns this clonotype: The junction does not match germline at one end; this may be a read error. V is TRBV11-2 and J is TRBJ2-7, with D possibly TRBD2 on 6 matching bases. CDR3 size: 15 residues. The germline V gene encodes CDR1 SGHAT and CDR2 FQNNGV. CDR3 sequence reads: CASSYDGEVSYEQHF. The CDR3, as DNA: TGTGCCAGCAGCTACGACGGGGAGGTCTCCTACGAGCAGCACTTC.